Following are 11 T cell receptor beta chains from one sample sequenced in a study of cytomegalovirus exposure and HLA in healthy donors. 13 Jbeta primers and 60 Vbeta primers were used for the PCR. TCRdb's table, derived via immunoSEQ multiplex PCR, lists solely in-frame clones and lacks some. The sample yields around 120,000 clones, approximately 80% seen once. The sample comprised PBMCs. The receptors here all came from a boy between 2 and 10 years old in good health and CMV-seronegative.

The chain is built from TRBV5-4 and TRBJ1-6, with 7 bases fitting TRBD1. This CDR3 is 14 amino acids long. Trimming removed 4 bases from V and 4 bases from J; junction bases left unmatched: 2. Germline V gives CDR1 SGHNT, CDR2 YYREEE (reference sequence). As DNA, the CDR3 is TGTGCCAGCAGCCCGGGACAGTATAATTCACCCCTCCACTTT. Amino acids: CASSPGQYNSPLHF.

The chain employs TRBV15 and TRBJ1-2, with D perhaps TRBD1 (6 bases). Germline V gene data show CDR1 as LNHNV and CDR2 as YYDKDF (reference sequence). V was pared by 7 bases and J by 4 bases, with 10 bases between. The CDR3 is 12 residues long. Here the CDR3 DNA reads TGTGCCACCACCCAAGGGGGCTATGGCTACACCTTC. It yields the protein CATTQGGYGYTF.

The CDR3 coding sequence is TGTGCCAGCAGCAGGACAGGGGGAGGAAACACCATATATTTT. It encodes CASSRTGGGNTIYF. This chain joins TRBV7-9 and TRBJ1-3; TRBD1 matches 10 bases. The CDR3 loop spans 14 amino acids. Germline V gene lookup returns CDR1 SEHNR and CDR2 FQNEAQ (reference sequence). V shed 5 bases, J shed 4 bases, and the junction held 2 bases outside the gene matches.

The CDR3 loop is CASSRGQGGNYGYTF. The CDR3 DNA is TGCGCCAGCAGCCGGGGACAGGGGGGGAACTATGGCTACACCTTC. The chain is built from TRBV4-3 and TRBJ1-2; 11 nucleotides match TRBD1. This CDR3 is 15 amino acids long. CDR1 LGHNA and CDR2 YSLEER come from the germline V gene. V dropped 4 bases and J dropped 2; count of bases not matched to a gene: 3.

The chain is built from TRBV5-1 and TRBJ2-3, with D unresolved. Germline CDR1 SGHRS, CDR2 YFSETQ. V gave up 0 bases and J gave up 4 bases, with 9 bases separating them. This CDR3 is 14 amino acids long. This chain's CDR3 is CASSLDRVADTQYF. In nucleotides, the CDR3 is TGCGCCAGCAGCTTGGATAGAGTTGCAGATACGCAGTATTTT.

This chain joins TRBV6-5 and TRBJ2-2, with D possibly matching TRBD1 (5 bases). The CDR3 is 13 residues long. Trimming stripped 2 bases from V and 8 bases from J, with 9 bases between. Germline V gives CDR1 MNHEY, CDR2 SVGAGI. CDR3 DNA sequence: TGTGCCAGCAGTTACGGGGCGAGGGGGGAGCTGTTTTTT. Translation: CASSYGARGELFF.

This sequence joins TRBV7-9 and TRBJ1-5, with 8 nucleotides matching TRBD1. The CDR3 has 15 residues. Germline assignment: CDR1 SEHNR and CDR2 FQNEAQ (reference sequence). V was clipped by 5 bases and J by 6 bases; unmatched bases: 9. CDR3 in amino acids: CASSPEAGGIQPQHF. In DNA, the CDR3 is TGTGCCAGCAGCCCAGAGGCAGGGGGCATTCAGCCCCAGCATTTT.

This clone was seen more than once but under ten times. This sequence joins TRBV5-8 and TRBJ1-3; no clear D gene. There are 16 residues in the CDR3. The germline CDR1 and CDR2 sequences are SGHTS and YDEGEE. Trimming cost V 2 bases and J 0 bases, with 12 bases left between them. In nucleotides, the CDR3 is TGTGCCAGCAGCTTAAGTACGGGTTTCTCTGGAAACACCATATATTTT. Translated: CASSLSTGFSGNTIYF.

The V gene is TRBV6-4, the J gene TRBJ2-6, with 7 bases that match TRBD1. CDR1 and CDR2 from the germline V gene are MRHNA and SNTAGT. V lost 6 bases, J lost 2 bases, and 4 bases stayed unmatched. CDR3 size: 15 residues. The CDR3 sequence: CASRLTGAGANVLTF. In DNA, the CDR3 is TGTGCCAGCAGGCTAACAGGGGCTGGGGCCAACGTCCTGACTTTC.

Remarks on this clone: One junction end does not reproduce the germline sequence, and a read error may be involved. This chain connects TRBV7-7 to TRBJ2-5, with 16 bases aligning to TRBD2. Germline-derived CDR1 and CDR2 are SSHAT and FNYEAQ (reference sequence). This CDR3 comprises 18 residues. CDR3 DNA: TGTGCTAGCAGCCCCCGACAGGGACTAGCGGGAGGGCAAGAGACCCAGTACTTC. This gives the protein CASSPRQGLAGGQETQYF. The full variable domain, completed using reference TRBV7-7 and TRBJ2-5, is GAGVSQSPRYKVTKRGQDVTLRCDPISSHATLYWYQQALGQGPEFLTYFNYEAQPDKSGLPSDRFSAERPEGSISTLTIQRTEQRDSAMYRCASSPRQGLAGGQETQYFGPGTRLLVL.

This clone was picked up a small number of times. The chain uses TRBV7-9 and TRBJ1-4; 12 nucleotides agree with TRBD1. With V trimmed by 5 bases and J by 6 bases, 13 bases remained unmatched. The CDR3 contains 18 residues. Germline CDR1 and CDR2: SEHNR and FQNEAQ (reference sequence). The CDR3 protein is CASSTHRDRGPYDEKLFF. The CDR3 nucleotides read TGTGCCAGCAGCACGCACCGGGACAGGGGGCCCTACGATGAAAAACTGTTTTTT.